The clone carrying this T cell receptor beta chain was counted once. The data are from a study of blood T cell repertoires in COVID-19. The method was immunoSEQ multiplex PCR; TCRdb's version includes in-frame clones alone and lacks a portion of them. The repertoire includes around 300,000 clones, 88% of them detected once, and 5% to 6% sits in the top ten. Categorization into cohorts depended on clinical history that participants reported. Cohort 3 donors counted as recovered after two negative PCRs, clearance, or resolved symptoms. The V segment lost 5 bases and the J segment 8 bases; nucleotides outside the gene matches: 20. CDR1 is MNHNY and CDR2 is SVGAGI in the germline V gene (reference sequence). The CDR3 contains 17 residues.

Sample: PBMCs or T cells enriched from blood (not recorded which). The chain joins TRBV6-6 to TRBJ1-2; TRBD1 agrees at 7 bases. This TCR came from a man between 25 and 39 years old who had recovered from COVID-19. CDR3 amino acids: CASSPRGQAGPSAGYTF. DNA for the CDR3: TGTGCCAGCAGTCCCCGAGGACAGGCCGGCCCTTCGGCAGGCTACACCTTC.